Presented here are 32 T cell receptor beta chains from one specimen sequenced in a study of CD8+ T cells in alopecia areata. cDNA serving as the sequencing template came from extracted, reverse transcribed RNA. Libraries were prepared by immunoSEQ multiplex PCR; TCRdb keeps only in-frame clonotypes and omits some of them. The profile shows roughly 250,000 clones, 67% of them singletons. Sequenced material: CD4+ T cells sorted from blood, taken at week 0. Every receptor here comes from a human donor with alopecia areata.

The J gene is TRBJ2-3, the V gene TRBV5-1; D is unclear. Germline-derived CDR1 and CDR2 are SGHRS and YFSETQ. The CDR3 consists of 14 residues. Trimming took 0 bases from V and 0 from J, leaving 5 bases between them. In nucleotides, the CDR3 is TGCGCCAGCAGCTTGGTGGACAGCACAGATACGCAGTATTTT. Its translation is CASSLVDSTDTQYF.

The chain combines TRBV5-1 with TRBJ2-2; possible D gene TRBD1, 6 bases. This CDR3 is built from 14 residues. CDR1 and CDR2 (germline): SGHRS, YFSETQ. V shed 3 bases and J shed 2 bases, with 8 bases lying between them. The CDR3 coding sequence is TGCGCCAGCAGCTCCGGGACAAACACCGGGGAGCTGTTTTTT. Protein sequence: CASSSGTNTGELFF.

The V and J genes are TRBV9 and TRBJ2-1; D is perhaps TRBD2 (5 bases). CDR3 length equals 14 residues. Germline values: CDR1 SGDLS, CDR2 YYNGEE. The V gene lost 5 bases and the J gene lost 4 bases, with 13 bases spanning the gap. CDR3 sequence reads: CASSDGVRYNEQFF. CDR3 bases: TGTGCCAGCAGTGACGGGGTGAGGTACAATGAGCAGTTCTTC. The entire variable domain, with the rest obtained from reference TRBV9 and TRBJ2-1, is as follows: DSGVTQTPKHLITATGQRVTLRCSPRSGDLSVYWYQQSLDQGLQFLIQYYNGEERAKGNILERFSAQQFPDLHSELNLSSLELGDSALYFCASSDGVRYNEQFFGPGTRLTVL.

The chain combines TRBV11-2 with TRBJ2-7; TRBD2 matches at 8 bases. Germline V gene lookup returns CDR1 SGHAT and CDR2 FQNNGV. Trimming removed 5 bases from V and 11 bases from J; junction bases left unmatched: 8. This CDR3 is built from 12 residues. The CDR3 reads CASSQRSGGEYF. The CDR3 DNA sequence: TGTGCCAGCAGCCAAAGGAGCGGGGGCGAGTACTTC.

The chain uses TRBV6-5 and TRBJ2-1; TRBD1 agrees at 8 bases. Germline CDR1 is MNHEY and CDR2 is SVGAGI. The V gene end was trimmed by 1 base and the J gene end by 7 bases; junction bases not matched to a gene: 9. The CDR3 contains 16 residues. The DNA of the CDR3 is TGTGCCAGCAGTTACTTCCCCGCGACAGGGGTGAATGAGCAGTTCTTC. It translates to CASSYFPATGVNEQFF.

There are a few counts of this clone. The gene calls are TRBV11-2 and TRBJ1-4, with D unclear. The CDR3 runs to 12 residues. The V end lost 4 bases, the J end lost 14 bases, and 14 bases lay between the germline ends. Germline CDR1 reads SGHAT; CDR2 reads FQNNGV. In DNA, the CDR3 is TGTGCCAGCAGCTCAATTGGTCAAGTCCTGTTTTTT. This sequence encodes CASSSIGQVLFF.

This chain links TRBV5-5 with TRBJ2-5; no reliable D call. This CDR3 is 14 amino acids long. The germline V gene encodes CDR1 SGHKS and CDR2 YYEKEE (reference sequence). Trimming pared 4 bases from V and 5 bases from J, leaving 15 bases between. The CDR3 spells CASSLRVLTETQYF. CDR3 sequence (DNA): TGTGCCAGCAGCCTTCGGGTGCTTACGGAGACCCAGTACTTC. Using reference TRBV5-5 and TRBJ2-5 for the parts outside the CDR3, the full variable domain is DAGVTQSPTHLIKTRGQQVTLRCSPISGHKSVSWYQQVLGQGPQFIFQYYEKEERGRGNFPDRFSARQFPNYSSELNVNALLLGDSALYLCASSLRVLTETQYFGPGTRLLVL.

The rearrangement uses TRBV5-4 and TRBJ2-1, with D possibly being TRBD2 (5 bases). Germline V gene sequence: CDR1 SGHNT, CDR2 YYREEE (reference sequence). CDR3 size: 15 residues. V lost 0 bases, J lost 0 bases, and 7 bases lay in between. CDR3 sequence reads: CASSLGESSYNEQFF. Here the CDR3 DNA reads TGTGCCAGCAGCTTGGGGGAGAGCTCCTACAATGAGCAGTTCTTC.

A word on this clone: Other DNA sequences in this specimen translate into the identical CDR3. The chain uses TRBV29-1 and TRBJ1-2; 7 nucleotides line up with TRBD1. V trimming: 3 bases; J trimming: 2 bases; junction bases outside the gene matches: 0. The CDR3 loop spans 12 amino acids. Germline V lookup: CDR1 SQVTM, CDR2 ANQGSEA. DNA of the CDR3: TGCAGCGTTGACAGGGGGAACTATGGCTACACCTTC. Translation: CSVDRGNYGYTF.

Turning to this clone: Other DNA sequences in the sample encode the same CDR3. The gene calls are TRBV30 and TRBJ2-5; D ambiguous. This CDR3 is 13 amino acids long. Germline V lookup: CDR1 GTSNPN, CDR2 SVGIG (reference sequence). V lost 0 bases to trimming and J lost 2 bases, with 7 bases between them. The CDR3 DNA sequence: TGTGCCTGGAGTGTGAGCGTACAAGAGACCCAGTACTTC. Amino acids: CAWSVSVQETQYF.

V and J are TRBV9 and TRBJ2-2; a possible D gene is TRBD2 (6 bases). V was shortened by 2 bases and J by 6 bases, with 17 bases between the two germline ends. This CDR3 comprises 16 residues. The germline CDR1 and CDR2 sequences are SGDLS and YYNGEE. CDR3 sequence reads: CASSVGTPGTAGELFF. The DNA for the CDR3 is TGTGCCAGCAGCGTCGGGACTCCGGGAACCGCCGGGGAGCTGTTTTTT. The entire variable domain, with the rest obtained from reference TRBV9 and TRBJ2-2, is as follows: DSGVTQTPKHLITATGQRVTLRCSPRSGDLSVYWYQQSLDQGLQFLIQYYNGEERAKGNILERFSAQQFPDLHSELNLSSLELGDSALYFCASSVGTPGTAGELFFGEGSRLTVL.

CDR3 coding DNA: TGCGCCAGCAGCTTGGAACAGGAGCCGCGCCTACTGTTTTTT. As protein: CASSLEQEPRLLFF. V and J are TRBV5-1 and TRBJ1-4; possibly TRBD1 for D (5 bases). Trimming stripped 0 bases from V and 13 bases from J, with 16 bases between. Per germline, CDR1 SGHRS and CDR2 YFSETQ. The CDR3 has 14 amino acids.

The J gene is TRBJ2-1, the V gene TRBV7-3; D is uncertain. The germline gives CDR1 SGHTA, CDR2 FQGTGA. V was pared by 4 bases and J by 4 bases, with 14 bases between. The CDR3 loop spans 15 amino acids. The CDR3 here is CASSSDPQRYNEQFF. CDR3 sequence (DNA): TGTGCCAGCAGCTCAGACCCTCAAAGGTACAATGAGCAGTTCTTC.

The V gene is TRBV20-1, the J gene TRBJ2-5; D may match TRBD1 or TRBD2 (5 bases each). The CDR3 sequence is 11 residues long. The germline V gene encodes CDR1 DFQATT and CDR2 SNEGSKA (reference sequence). V dropped 7 bases and J dropped 9 bases, with 15 bases sitting between them. Here the CDR3 reads CSGWTLGAQYF. The CDR3 DNA sequence: TGCAGTGGATGGACTTTGGGGGCCCAGTACTTC.

This clone showed up just a few times. The rearrangement uses TRBV25-1 and TRBJ2-3; D remains ambiguous. The CDR3 covers 14 residues. Germline CDR1 reads MGHDK; CDR2 reads SYGVNS. The V and J ends lost 2 bases and 0 bases respectively, with 6 bases between them. CDR3: CASSEVISTDTQYF. For the CDR3, the DNA is TGTGCCAGCAGTGAAGTGATTAGCACAGATACGCAGTATTTT.

The V gene is TRBV6-6, the J gene TRBJ2-3; D might be TRBD1 (6 bases). Germline CDR1 and CDR2: MNHNY and SVGAGI (reference sequence). V was trimmed by 5 bases and J by 3 bases, leaving 12 bases between them. The CDR3 covers 14 residues. In DNA, the CDR3 is TGTGCCAGCAGTGGGCCTCAGGGGACAGATACGCAGTATTTT. Protein sequence: CASSGPQGTDTQYF.

The chain couples TRBV2 to TRBJ2-4; D gene ambiguous. Trimming removed 6 bases from V and 9 bases from J, with 9 bases in between. Germline CDR1 SNHLY, CDR2 FYNNEI. The CDR3 runs to 11 residues. Here the CDR3 DNA reads TGTGCCAGCAGAGGAGTTGCCATTCAGTACTTC. Translated, it gives CASRGVAIQYF.

This rearrangement joins TRBV7-3 to TRBJ2-3, with 7 bases aligning to TRBD2. After removal of 5 bases from V and 5 bases from J, the junction contained 7 bases not matched to a gene. The CDR3 sequence is 14 residues long. Germline-derived CDR1 and CDR2 are SGHTA and FQGTGA. CDR3 in DNA: TGTGCCAGCAGCCCCAGCGGGGCGGGAGATACGCAGTATTTT. Protein product: CASSPSGAGDTQYF. The full variable domain, its missing parts supplied by reference TRBV7-3 and TRBJ2-3, is GAGVSQTPSNKVTEKGKYVELRCDPISGHTALYWYRQSLGQGPEFLIYFQGTGAADDSGLPNDRFFAVRPEGSVSTLKIQRTERGDSAVYLCASSPSGAGDTQYFGPGTRLTVL.

For this clone: The sample contains more than one DNA sequence encoding this CDR3. The chain uses TRBV7-9 and TRBJ1-2, with 9 bases aligning to TRBD1. This CDR3 spans 15 amino acids. Germline V gene lookup returns CDR1 SEHNR and CDR2 FQNEAQ (reference sequence). J was trimmed by 1 base and V by 5 bases; bases with no gene match: 5. CDR3 residues: CASSPGQGHNYGYTF. The CDR3 DNA sequence: TGTGCCAGCAGCCCGGGACAGGGACATAACTATGGCTACACCTTC.

The CDR3 sequence is CAWSGTGTNEKLFF. The CDR3 nucleotides read TGTGCCTGGAGCGGAACAGGAACTAATGAAAAACTGTTTTTT. The V call is TRBV30, the J call TRBJ1-4, with D possibly being TRBD1 (5 bases). Per germline, CDR1 GTSNPN and CDR2 SVGIG (reference sequence). V lost 3 bases and J lost 1, with 9 bases in between. The CDR3 runs 14 residues.

The rearrangement links TRBV20-1 to TRBJ2-5; D might be TRBD1 (5 bases). This CDR3 is built from 11 residues. V was cut by 5 bases and J by 5 bases, with 9 bases left in between. Germline values: CDR1 DFQATT, CDR2 SNEGSKA (reference sequence). CDR3 DNA: TGCAGTGCTGGCAGGGCCGAGACCCAGTACTTC. Protein sequence: CSAGRAETQYF.

V and J are TRBV5-4 and TRBJ2-5; D remains unclear. Trimming removed 4 bases from V and 4 bases from J, with 8 bases in between. Germline CDR1 SGHNT, CDR2 YYREEE (reference sequence). CDR3 size: 12 residues. CDR3 residues: CASSDVPETQYF. In DNA, the CDR3 is TGTGCCAGCAGCGACGTCCCAGAGACCCAGTACTTC.

The chain uses TRBV6-9 and TRBJ2-7; D is possibly TRBD1 (6 bases). This CDR3 is 14 amino acids long. Trimming cost V 4 bases and J 3 bases, with 13 bases left between them. Per the germline V gene, CDR1 is MNHGY and CDR2 is SVAAGI. Written as DNA, the CDR3 is TGTGCCAGCAGTTCCCCAACAGGGTTCTACGAGCAGTACTTC. Translating it yields CASSSPTGFYEQYF.

The chain carries TRBV11-2 and TRBJ2-7; D is perhaps TRBD1 (5 bases). The CDR3 totals 14 residues. Trimming took off 6 bases at V and 4 bases at J, with 16 bases between the two ends. Germline assignment: CDR1 SGHAT and CDR2 FQNNGV. The chain's CDR3 is CASRGLGTAYEQYF. Here the CDR3 DNA reads TGTGCCAGCAGGGGGCTGGGCACTGCTTACGAGCAGTACTTC.

CDR3 protein: CATMSSGTDTQYF. DNA of the CDR3: TGTGCCACCATGTCTAGCGGCACAGATACGCAGTATTTT. The V gene is TRBV15, the J gene TRBJ2-3; tentatively, D is TRBD2 (6 bases). Per germline, CDR1 LNHNV and CDR2 YYDKDF (reference sequence). Trimming shortened V by 7 bases and J by 1 base, and 9 bases separated the two germline ends. There are 13 residues in the CDR3.

The chain uses TRBV7-9 and TRBJ1-1; no clear D gene. The CDR3 is made up of 11 amino acids. Germline V gene lookup returns CDR1 SEHNR and CDR2 FQNEAQ (reference sequence). Deletions cut 8 bases from V and 4 bases from J, with 8 bases between. CDR3 in DNA: TGTGCCAGCGACTCCCGCACTGAAGCTTTCTTT. Encoded protein: CASDSRTEAFF.

The CDR3 region is CASNPLGSRNYGYTF. In nucleotides, the CDR3 is TGTGCCAGCAACCCCTTGGGCAGCCGAAACTATGGCTACACCTTC. The chain couples TRBV13 to TRBJ1-2; D gene ambiguous. V lost 7 bases and J lost 2, with 17 bases in between. The germline V gene has CDR1 PRHDT and CDR2 FYEKMQ (reference sequence). The CDR3 runs to 15 residues.

The chain combines TRBV6-1 with TRBJ1-5; maybe TRBD1 (6 bases). Looked up from germline, CDR1 is MNHNS and CDR2 is SASEGT. The length of the CDR3 is 14 residues. V was clipped by 3 bases and J by 7 bases, with 13 bases between them. The CDR3 sequence: CASSDVQGSQPQHF. DNA of the CDR3: TGTGCCAGCAGTGATGTACAGGGCAGCCAGCCCCAGCATTTT.

The chain is built from TRBV5-1 and TRBJ2-7; 8 bases line up with TRBD1. The ends lost 5 bases at V and 6 bases at J; junction bases unmatched: 7. The V gene's germline CDR1 is SGHRS and CDR2 YFSETQ. The length of the CDR3 is 13 residues. The CDR3 nucleotides read TGCGCCAGCAGTTGGACAGGGCGCCCCGAGCAGTACTTC. This sequence encodes CASSWTGRPEQYF.

This chain uses TRBV30 with TRBJ1-2; D possibly corresponds to TRBD1 (6 bases). CDR3 length: 10 amino acids. Trimming left V 6 bases short and J 7 bases short, with 9 bases between. CDR1 GTSNPN and CDR2 SVGIG come from the germline V gene (reference sequence). The CDR3, as DNA: TGTGCCTGTCAAGGGGGTGGCTACACCTTC. This codes for CACQGGGYTF.

This sequence joins TRBV11-2 and TRBJ2-7; D tentatively fits TRBD1 or TRBD2 (6 bases each). Germline loops: CDR1 SGHAT, CDR2 FQNNGV. Trimming shortened V by 5 bases and J by 4 bases, and 21 bases separated the two germline ends. The CDR3 is 16 amino acids. The CDR3 DNA reads as TGTGCCAGCAGCCCCCCTCTAGGTAGGGGGGATTACGAGCAGTACTTC. Translation gives CASSPPLGRGDYEQYF.

The V and J genes are TRBV29-1 and TRBJ1-1; D is unclear. Germline V gene data show CDR1 as SQVTM and CDR2 as ANQGSEA. The V end lost 3 bases, the J end lost 10 bases, and 9 bases lay between the germline ends. The CDR3 is made up of 10 amino acids. The CDR3 DNA sequence: TGCAGCGTTGATGGGCCTAGAGCTTTCTTT. This sequence encodes CSVDGPRAFF.